This T cell receptor (beta chain) was sequenced for a study of early T cells in non-severe SARS-CoV-2 infection. General study findings and limits: The matching step, a VDJdb search, favored anti-spike CD8 responses and missed private and CD4 specificities.

The CDR3 consists of 14 residues. Trimming cost V 5 bases and J 4 bases; bases outside gene matches: 7. Germline CDR1 DFQATT, CDR2 SNEGSKA (reference sequence). Concerning this clonotype: Its target is unknown.

Researchers tagged individual cDNA molecules with unique molecular identifiers. TCRdb analysed the 5' RACE reads with MiXCR anew, one entry per CDR3 protein. The data contain 86,000 or so distinct CDR3 sequences, roughly 6% of them singletons. The clonotype was recovered from an adult who was a healthcare worker with PCR-confirmed SARS-CoV-2 infection or an uninfected control (not recorded which). The sample taken for sequencing was whole blood. The chain recombines TRBV20-1 with TRBJ2-7, with 11 nucleotides matching TRBD2. The CDR3 nucleotides read TGCAGTGCTGTACGTCGGACTAGCGGGTACGAGCAGTACTTC. Protein: CSAVRRTSGYEQYF.